This T cell receptor (beta chain) originates from a study of cytomegalovirus exposure and HLA in healthy donors listed by TCRdb under 2017. For context, the study as a whole: According to an earlier analysis of a few hundred of the donors, 150 million to 200 million T cells yielded 95 million to 140 million unique TCR beta sequences and around 280 Gb of sequence data. An early release covering roughly 600 HLA-typed donors comprised around 300 gigabases of sequencing data and some 79 million unique TCR sequences. Among the approximately 420 genotyped donors, around 81% belonged to the genetic ancestry cluster associated with self-reported Caucasian donors. The study aimed to test whether cataloging public T cell receptors could reveal signatures of past pathogen exposure. Using immunosequencing, the study profiled T cell repertoires from approximately 700 subjects and related those repertoires to cytomegalovirus serostatus. Along with the roughly 700-subject first cohort, a separate validation cohort of 120 different subjects was used. To predict cytomegalovirus infection status, the study combined high-throughput TCR immunosequencing, statistical association of individual TCRs with disease status, and machine learning. To study patterns of TCR occurrence, a later analysis re-analyzed previously published TCR beta repertoires from 600 to 750 donors and added high-resolution HLA genotyping. Rather than using new phenotypic data, the later analysis identified candidate immune exposures from TCR beta sequences and from how often those sequences occurred across donors. To decide whether each TCR beta V gene segment behaved as functional or pseudogenic, an earlier analysis of some 580 of the donors relied on high-throughput TCR beta sequencing. Donor age, sex, ethnicity and CMV serostatus were compiled alongside the repertoire data. Genome-wide SNP genotypes for about 60% of the roughly 700 donors were used in a later genetic analysis, which treated that subset as a discovery cohort. All discovery cohort repertoires had been generated using a single sequencing platform. HLA typing included class I and class II loci at four-digit resolution. Typing coverage varied by locus: roughly 620-640 donors for A, B, C, DRB1 and DQB1; roughly 560 for DQA1; more than 600 for DPA1; 450 to 480 for DPB1. Roughly 5 DR-DQ haplotypes were handled as single units for association and clustering, since linkage in the cohort was strong. Across about 380 genotyped donors of the cohort, an average of approximately 240,000 unique TCR beta nucleotide sequences per donor were sequenced, and roughly 20% of those sequences were non-productive. The research as a whole found: A further reported finding was that TCR beta sequences accurately predicted the HLA-A and HLA-B alleles for most subjects in the first cohort. V-gene and J-gene trimming of TCR beta chains was associated with a missense DCLRE1C variant in a later genetic analysis, and the association was replicated in an independent cohort. A cluster of highly shared sequence variants was judged likely to be a technical artifact of the sequencing pipeline. Cytomegalovirus status was reported to be diagnosed by the classifier with high specificity and sensitivity in both the original and validation cohorts. An earlier analysis of approximately 540 of the donors showed that most TCR beta V segments appeared in productive rearrangements either about 90% or about 30% of the time, which broadly matched IMGT annotations. The authors suggested that the approach could potentially be generalized to other disease states and immunological phenotypes. The cohort was sequenced for TCR beta chains only, and without alpha or paired-chain data the features that could be detected were limited. When HLA alleles, especially DR and DQ, strongly co-occurred, attributing TCR associations to individual alleles was difficult. A few of the identified cytomegalovirus-associated TCR beta chains were confirmed in vitro to be specific for cytomegalovirus antigens. According to a later genetic analysis, donors in an Asian-associated ancestry cluster had fewer N-insertions in productive TCRs than the roughly 700-donor mean. In a later analysis, most CMV-associated TCR beta chains were found to appear HLA-restricted, with HLA associations seemingly driven largely by CMV exposure. Immune exposure information for the cohort was limited to CMV serostatus. At a false discovery rate of 0.05, a later analysis linked some 18,000 TCR beta sequences to specific HLA alleles. Sequencing depth was assumed to be roughly uniform across donors in the presence/absence analyses, though that assumption may not hold. The 87-base-pair reads could not distinguish some IMGT-functional V segments, including TRBV6-2 and TRBV6-3, so those segments were excluded. A later analysis found that HLA-associated TCR beta chains were more clonally expanded and had lower generation probabilities than equally common non-associated chains. Because counts were too low, around 18 rarely observed V segments, including chromosome 9 orphons, were left out of the earlier analysis of about 500 of the donors. In a later analysis, TCR association rates were found to vary across HLA loci, with the most associated TCRs seen for DRB1 alleles and the fewest for HLA-C alleles. Across donors, most TCR sequences were observed very rarely, whereas some public TCRs were present in many individuals. Correlated functional status among segregating V segments might reflect linkage disequilibrium, but an unknown experimental factor could not be ruled out. In the study, some 160 TCR beta chains were listed as associated with cytomegalovirus. A later analysis reported that several top co-occurrence clusters appeared linked to parvovirus B19, influenza, CMV and Epstein-Barr virus. Because HLA typing was missing for some donors at each locus, association tests included only the typed subset.

Notes on this clone: Its antigen remains undetermined. Base qualities are not provided; no much larger clone lies one nucleotide away.

CDR1 SGHVS and CDR2 FQNEAQ are derived from the germline V gene. Germline trimming amounts to 7 bases on V and 2 bases on J, with 7 as the count of junction bases outside the gene matches. The CDR3, cysteine through phenylalanine, is 14 amino acids long. The DNA shown is the 42-base CDR3, in frame from base 1. The receptor library was made with the immunoSEQ multiplex PCR assay. A mixture of 60 forward primers for TCR Vbeta segments and 13 reverse primers for TCR Jbeta segments was used in the multiplex PCR. The CDR3 region of rearranged TCR beta genes was amplified from genomic DNA by a multiplex PCR assay. Amplified TCR beta libraries were sequenced as 87-base-pair reads on the Illumina HiSeq System. The paper's data handling went like this. A later analysis tallied some 79 million unique TCR beta chains across the 650 to 750 repertoires, and approximately 11 million of those chains were shared by two or more donors. To remove PCR and sequencing errors, raw reads were error-corrected and collapsed into unique sequences using a nearest-neighbor algorithm that merged closely related sequences. Alignment of CDR3 sequences to IMGT reference sequences was used to assign V, D and J gene segments. For a sequence to be retained, a match of at least six nucleotides was required to both a V gene segment and a J gene segment. Rearrangements were classified as productive when the CDR3 lacked stop codons and remained in frame with V and J, and all other rearrangements were classified as non-productive. CDR3 was defined according to IMGT convention as the region running from the second conserved V-encoded cysteine to the conserved J-encoded phenylalanine. In an earlier analysis of around 600 of the donors, sequences lacking an unambiguous match to a single V gene segment were excluded. An earlier analysis of several hundred of the donors called V segments functional above 56.7% productive rearrangements and segregating when the between-donor standard deviation exceeded 5%. A statistical classification framework was built for diagnosing cytomegalovirus status from the catalog of TCR beta chain sequences. In a later analysis, TCR nucleotide sequences were compared against IMGT/GENE-DB human TR gene sequences so that V and J genes could be assigned. In a later analysis, CDR3 sequences and most-parsimonious VDJ recombination scenarios were assigned using the TCRdist pipeline. In a later analysis, each TCR beta chain was defined by its CDR3 amino acid sequence together with its V-gene family, and reads lacking a unique V-gene family were excluded. As a way to deal with suspected cross-contamination and a sequencing artifact, a later analysis dropped under 600 nucleotide sequences that were highly shared and had low generation probability. For each public chain, a later analysis derived a clonal expansion index from normalized ranks of inferred template counts within each repertoire. In a later analysis, generation probabilities were computed with a VDJ recombination model fitted to out-of-frame rearrangements, and the resulting probabilities were checked against IGoR. Hypergeometric tests were used in a later analysis to score TCR-TCR, TCR-HLA and TCR-CMV co-occurrence, with a repertoire-size bias correction applied to the TCR pairs. To estimate false discovery rates, a later analysis permuted the HLA or CMV assignments 20 times. In a later analysis, co-occurring TCRs were grouped with DBSCAN, and TCRdist sequence similarity was added when clustering was performed within HLA-allele-positive subsets. Co-occurrence clustering excluded repertoires with fewer than 30,000 or more than 120,000 public chains, plus five with anomalous nucleotide sharing. The clones in this table, taken by TCRdb from immuneACCESS, are in-frame only. Not every clone is retained; where verified, under half of the shortfall comes from an unresolved V gene, and the cause of the rest is unknown. The V and J calls and the clone size are those of that table, but D and trimming were determined from the DNA. For this sample the table gives approximately 170,000 clones, of which around 78% were detected only once. Around 1.5% of the sample is held by the ten biggest clonotypes.

The cohort comprised 550 to 700 healthy bone marrow donors. At the time of sampling, every cohort member was nominally healthy, though immune exposures that went unrecorded were likely present. The donor tested CMV seronegative, placing the donor among the 350 or so seronegative members of the cohort. Each donor provided a peripheral blood sample, and peripheral blood mononuclear cells were used for TCR beta sequencing. Genomic DNA was extracted from the blood cell samples with the Qiagen DNeasy Blood Extraction Kit. The sample consisted of PBMCs. The chain is assembled from TRBV7-8 and TRBJ2-5, and TRBD1 aligns with 7 junction nucleotides. The receptor was derived from a man between 35 and 55 years old in good health and CMV-seronegative. The CDR3 protein: CASTRRTGQETQYF. The nucleotide sequence reads as follows: TGTGCCAGCACCCGTCGGACAGGTCAAGAGACCCAGTACTTC.